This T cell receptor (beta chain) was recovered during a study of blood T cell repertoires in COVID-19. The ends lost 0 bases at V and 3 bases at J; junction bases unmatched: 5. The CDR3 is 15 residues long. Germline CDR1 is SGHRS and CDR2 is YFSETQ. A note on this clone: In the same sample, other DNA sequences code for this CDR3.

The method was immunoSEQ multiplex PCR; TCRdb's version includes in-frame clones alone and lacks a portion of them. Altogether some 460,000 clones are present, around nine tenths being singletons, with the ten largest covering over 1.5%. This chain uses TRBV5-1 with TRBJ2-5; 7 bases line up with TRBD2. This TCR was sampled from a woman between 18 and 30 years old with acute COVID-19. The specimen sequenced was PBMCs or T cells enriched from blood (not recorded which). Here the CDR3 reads CASSLDGGGEETQYF. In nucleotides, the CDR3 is TGCGCCAGCAGCTTGGACGGGGGAGGGGAAGAGACCCAGTACTTC.